This T cell receptor beta chain was captured by sequencing in a study of beta chain features in type 1 diabetes. The authors reverse transcribed all of the isolated RNA, so sequencing captured expressed TCRB transcripts. Here immunoSEQ multiplex PCR was the method, and the copy in TCRdb shows in-frame clones only, minus some. The sample has about 620,000 clones; about 14% are singletons. With 1 base removed from V and 1 base from J, the gap between germline ends came to 16 bases. This CDR3 contains 17 residues. The germline gives CDR1 SGHNT, CDR2 YYREEE (reference sequence). This clonotype was obtained from a man younger than 35 in good health. This chain uses TRBV5-4 with TRBJ2-3; tentative D call: TRBD1 (7 bases). Material for sequencing was naive CD4+ T cells from blood. CDR3 nucleotide sequence: TGTGCCAGCAGCTTGTATCTGGCGGGGACAGGCACAGATACGCAGTATTTT. Translating it yields CASSLYLAGTGTDTQYF.